This T cell receptor beta chain came from a study of T cells in localized non-small cell lung cancer. The CDR3 runs 15 residues. Germline-derived CDR1 and CDR2 are SNHLY and FYNNEI. With V trimmed by 9 bases and J by 7 bases, 13 bases remained unmatched. The table came from immunoSEQ multiplex PCR; TCRdb's copy has only in-frame clones and leaves some out. The sample lists approximately 30,000 clones; roughly 90% were seen once. The study's findings and limits: Overall survival was longer when the density of T cells in the blood was higher.

This clone was observed a single time. Its antigen is as yet unknown. This TCR was sampled from a woman aged 35 to 75 with stage I lung adenocarcinoma. The starting material was peripheral blood, obtained before any cancer treatment. The chain recombines TRBV2 with TRBJ1-2; TRBD1 matches 11 bases. The CDR3 DNA reads as TGTGCCAGACGGAAAAAGGGACAGGGGGACGGTGGCTACACCTTC. Protein product: CARRKKGQGDGGYTF.